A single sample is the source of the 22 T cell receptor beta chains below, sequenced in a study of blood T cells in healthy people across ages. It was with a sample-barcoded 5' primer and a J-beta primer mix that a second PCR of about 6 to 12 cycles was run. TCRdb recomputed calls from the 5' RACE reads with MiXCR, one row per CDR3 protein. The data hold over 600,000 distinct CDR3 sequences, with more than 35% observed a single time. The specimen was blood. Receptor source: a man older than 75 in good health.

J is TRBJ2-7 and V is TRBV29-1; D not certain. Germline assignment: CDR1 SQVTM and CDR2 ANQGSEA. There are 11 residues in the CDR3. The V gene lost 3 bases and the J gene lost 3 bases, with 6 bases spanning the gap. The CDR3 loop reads CSVEMGYEQYF. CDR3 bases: TGCAGCGTTGAGATGGGCTACGAGCAGTACTTC.

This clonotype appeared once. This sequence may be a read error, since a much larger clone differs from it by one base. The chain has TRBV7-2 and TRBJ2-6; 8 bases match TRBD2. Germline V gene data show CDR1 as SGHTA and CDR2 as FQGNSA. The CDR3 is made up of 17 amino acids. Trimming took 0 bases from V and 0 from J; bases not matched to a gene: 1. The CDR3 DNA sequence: TGTGCCAGCAGCTTAGCTAGCGGGATCTCTGGGGCCAACGTCCTGACTTTC. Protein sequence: CASSLASGISGANVLTF.

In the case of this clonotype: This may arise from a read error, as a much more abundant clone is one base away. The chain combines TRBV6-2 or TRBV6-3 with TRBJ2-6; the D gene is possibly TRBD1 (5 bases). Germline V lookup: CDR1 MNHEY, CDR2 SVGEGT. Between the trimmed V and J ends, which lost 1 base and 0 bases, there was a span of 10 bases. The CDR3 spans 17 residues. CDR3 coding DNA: TGTGCCAGCAGTTACTTGACAGAGGTCTCTGGGGCCAACGTCCTGACTTTC. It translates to CASSYLTEVSGANVLTF.

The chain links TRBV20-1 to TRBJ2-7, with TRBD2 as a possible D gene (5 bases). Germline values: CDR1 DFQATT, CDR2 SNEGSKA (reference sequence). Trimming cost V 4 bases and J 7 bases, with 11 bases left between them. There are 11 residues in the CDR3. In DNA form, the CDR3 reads TGCAGTGCTAAAAGTACGGGAGAGCAGTACTTC. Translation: CSAKSTGEQYF.

In DNA form, the CDR3 reads TGTGCCAGCAGCATTTTCCGCACAGATACGCAGTATTTT. Its translation is CASSIFRTDTQYF. This chain joins TRBV14 and TRBJ2-3, with unresolved D. Trimming took 5 bases from V and 1 from J, leaving 7 bases between them. Germline lookup yields CDR1 SGHDN and CDR2 FVKESK. The CDR3 sequence is 13 residues long.

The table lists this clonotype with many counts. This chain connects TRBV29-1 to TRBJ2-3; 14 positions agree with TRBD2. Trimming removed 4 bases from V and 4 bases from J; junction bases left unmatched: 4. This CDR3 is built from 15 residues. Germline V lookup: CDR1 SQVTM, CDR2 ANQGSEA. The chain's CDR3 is CSVAGLAGVPDTQYF. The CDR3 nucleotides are TGCAGCGTTGCGGGACTAGCGGGAGTACCAGATACGCAGTATTTT.

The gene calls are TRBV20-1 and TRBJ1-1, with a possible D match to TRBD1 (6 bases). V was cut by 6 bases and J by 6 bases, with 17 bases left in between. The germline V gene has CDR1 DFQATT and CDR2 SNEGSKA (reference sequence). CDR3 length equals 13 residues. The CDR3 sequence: CSATFRGASEAFF. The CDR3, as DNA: TGCAGTGCCACGTTCAGGGGAGCCTCTGAAGCTTTCTTT.

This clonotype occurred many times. CDR3 sequence: CAISESGGRIQPQHF. DNA of the CDR3: TGTGCCATCAGTGAGTCAGGGGGCCGGATTCAGCCCCAGCATTTT. The genes are TRBV10-3 and TRBJ1-5, with 7 positions matching TRBD1. The CDR3 is 15 amino acids. CDR1 ENHRY and CDR2 SYGVKD come from the germline V gene. Trimming removed 0 bases from V and 6 bases from J; junction bases left unmatched: 5.

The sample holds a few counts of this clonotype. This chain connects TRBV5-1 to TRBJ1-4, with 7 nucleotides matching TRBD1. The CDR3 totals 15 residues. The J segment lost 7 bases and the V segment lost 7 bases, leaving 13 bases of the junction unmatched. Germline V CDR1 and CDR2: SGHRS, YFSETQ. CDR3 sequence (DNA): TGCGCCAGCCAATTCGACCCGGGACAGAGTGAAAAACTGTTTTTT. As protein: CASQFDPGQSEKLFF.

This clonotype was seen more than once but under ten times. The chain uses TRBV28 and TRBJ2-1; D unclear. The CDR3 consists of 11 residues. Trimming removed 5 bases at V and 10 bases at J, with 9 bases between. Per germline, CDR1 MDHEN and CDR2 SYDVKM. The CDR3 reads CASSGYTEQFF. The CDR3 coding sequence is TGTGCCAGCAGTGGCTACACAGAGCAGTTCTTC.

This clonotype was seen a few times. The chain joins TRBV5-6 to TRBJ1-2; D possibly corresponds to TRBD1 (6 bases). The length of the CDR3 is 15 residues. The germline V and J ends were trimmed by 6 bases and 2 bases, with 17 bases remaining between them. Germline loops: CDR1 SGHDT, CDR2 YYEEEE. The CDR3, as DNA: TGTGCCAGCACCAAATACAGGGACATCAACTATGGCTACACCTTC. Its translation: CASTKYRDINYGYTF.

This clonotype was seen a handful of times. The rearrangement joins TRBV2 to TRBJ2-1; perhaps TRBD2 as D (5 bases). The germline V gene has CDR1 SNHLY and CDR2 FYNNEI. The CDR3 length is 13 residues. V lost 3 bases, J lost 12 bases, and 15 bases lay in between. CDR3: CASSDEGRPRQFF. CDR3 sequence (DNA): TGTGCCAGCAGTGATGAGGGCCGCCCTCGGCAGTTCTTC. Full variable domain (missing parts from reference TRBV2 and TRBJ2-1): EPEVTQTPSHQVTQMGQEVILRCVPISNHLYFYWYRQILGQKVEFLVSFYNNEISEKSEIFDDQFSVERPDGSNFTLKIRSTKLEDSAMYFCASSDEGRPRQFFGPGTRLTVL.

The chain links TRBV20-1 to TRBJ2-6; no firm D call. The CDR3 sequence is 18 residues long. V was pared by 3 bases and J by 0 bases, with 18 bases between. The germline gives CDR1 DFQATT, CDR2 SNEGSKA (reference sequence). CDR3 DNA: TGCAGTGCTAGCCCCCCCGGCACGGGCCTCTCTGGGGCCAACGTCCTGACTTTC. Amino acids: CSASPPGTGLSGANVLTF.

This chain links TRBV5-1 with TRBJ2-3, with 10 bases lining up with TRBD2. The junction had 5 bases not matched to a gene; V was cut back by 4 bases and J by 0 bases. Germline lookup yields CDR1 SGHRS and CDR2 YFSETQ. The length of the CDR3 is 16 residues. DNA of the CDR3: TGCGCCAGCAGCAAACGGACTAGCGGAAGCACAGATACGCAGTATTTT. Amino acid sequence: CASSKRTSGSTDTQYF.

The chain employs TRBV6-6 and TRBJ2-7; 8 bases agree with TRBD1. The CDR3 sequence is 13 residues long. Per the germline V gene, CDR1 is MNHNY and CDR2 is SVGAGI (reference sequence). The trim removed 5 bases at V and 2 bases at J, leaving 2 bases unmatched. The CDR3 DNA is TGTGCCAGCAGTGACAGGGGTACCTACGAGCAGTACTTC. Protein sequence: CASSDRGTYEQYF.

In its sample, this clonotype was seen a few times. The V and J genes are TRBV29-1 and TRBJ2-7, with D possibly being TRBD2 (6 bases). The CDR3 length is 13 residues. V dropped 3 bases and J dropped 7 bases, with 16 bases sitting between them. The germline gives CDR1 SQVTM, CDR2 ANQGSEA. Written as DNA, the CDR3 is TGCAGCGTTGAGGTGTCTAGCGCCAATGAGCAGTACTTC. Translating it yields CSVEVSSANEQYF.

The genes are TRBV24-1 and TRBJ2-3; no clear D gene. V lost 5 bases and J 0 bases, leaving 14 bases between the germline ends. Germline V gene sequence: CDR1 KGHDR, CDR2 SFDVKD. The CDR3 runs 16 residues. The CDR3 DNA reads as TGTGCCACCAGTGCTGGGCAGACCCCTAGCACAGATACGCAGTATTTT. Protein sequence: CATSAGQTPSTDTQYF.

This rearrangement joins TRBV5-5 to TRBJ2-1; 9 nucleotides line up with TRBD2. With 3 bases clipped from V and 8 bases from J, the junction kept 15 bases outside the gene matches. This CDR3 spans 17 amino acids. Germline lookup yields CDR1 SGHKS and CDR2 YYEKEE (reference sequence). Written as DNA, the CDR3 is TGTGCCAGCAGCTCCCCTCTTGTTAGCGGGAGATCGGATGAGCAGTTCTTC. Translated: CASSSPLVSGRSDEQFF.

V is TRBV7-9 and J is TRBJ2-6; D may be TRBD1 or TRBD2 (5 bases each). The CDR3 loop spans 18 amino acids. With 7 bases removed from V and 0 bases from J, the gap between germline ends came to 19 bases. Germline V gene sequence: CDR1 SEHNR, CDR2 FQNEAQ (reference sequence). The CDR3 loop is CASTHGRGFSSGANVLTF. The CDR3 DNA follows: TGTGCCAGCACCCACGGCCGGGGCTTTTCCTCTGGGGCCAACGTCCTGACTTTC.

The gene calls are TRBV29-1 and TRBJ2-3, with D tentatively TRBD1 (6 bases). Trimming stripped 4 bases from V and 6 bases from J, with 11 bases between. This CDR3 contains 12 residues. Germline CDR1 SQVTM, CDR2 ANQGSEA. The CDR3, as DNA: TGCAGCGTTGTACAGGGAGCCGATACGCAGTATTTT. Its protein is CSVVQGADTQYF.

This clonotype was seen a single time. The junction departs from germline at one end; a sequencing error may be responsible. CDR3 amino acids: CASRLPGGLNQPRHF. Written as DNA, the CDR3 is TGTGCCAGCAGACTCCCTGGGGGGTTAAATCAGCCCCGGCATTTT. The chain carries TRBV6-1 and TRBJ1-5, with a tentative D call TRBD1 (5 bases). Germline CDR1 and CDR2: MNHNS and SASEGT. The CDR3 contains 15 residues.

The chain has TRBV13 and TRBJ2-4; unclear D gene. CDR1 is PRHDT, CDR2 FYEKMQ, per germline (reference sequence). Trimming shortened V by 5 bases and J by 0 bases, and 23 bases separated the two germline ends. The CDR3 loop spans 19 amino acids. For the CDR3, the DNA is TGTGCCAGCAGCAGTAAATTGTCCTCTTACGCGAGAGCCAAAAACATTCAGTACTTC. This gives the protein CASSSKLSSYARAKNIQYF.